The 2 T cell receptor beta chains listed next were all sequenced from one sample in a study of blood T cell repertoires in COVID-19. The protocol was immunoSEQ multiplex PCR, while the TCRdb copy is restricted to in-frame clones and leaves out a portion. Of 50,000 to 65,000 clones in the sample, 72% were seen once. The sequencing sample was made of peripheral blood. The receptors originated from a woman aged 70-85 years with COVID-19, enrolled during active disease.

The CDR3: CASSYSGLAGGPNEQFF. The DNA of the CDR3 is TGTGCCAGCAGTTACTCGGGTTTAGCGGGAGGGCCTAATGAGCAGTTCTTC. This chain joins TRBV6-2 or TRBV6-3 and TRBJ2-1; 11 bases are a match to TRBD2. V was pared by 0 bases and J by 7 bases, with 8 bases of the junction left unmatched. Per germline, CDR1 MNHEY and CDR2 SVGEGT. This CDR3 spans 17 amino acids.

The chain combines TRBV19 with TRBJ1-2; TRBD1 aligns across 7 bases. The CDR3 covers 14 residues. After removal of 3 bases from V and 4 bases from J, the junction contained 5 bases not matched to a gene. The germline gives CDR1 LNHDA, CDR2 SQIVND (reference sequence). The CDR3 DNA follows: TGTGCCAGTAGTATCGGGACAGACCTCTATGGCTACACCTTC. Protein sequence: CASSIGTDLYGYTF.